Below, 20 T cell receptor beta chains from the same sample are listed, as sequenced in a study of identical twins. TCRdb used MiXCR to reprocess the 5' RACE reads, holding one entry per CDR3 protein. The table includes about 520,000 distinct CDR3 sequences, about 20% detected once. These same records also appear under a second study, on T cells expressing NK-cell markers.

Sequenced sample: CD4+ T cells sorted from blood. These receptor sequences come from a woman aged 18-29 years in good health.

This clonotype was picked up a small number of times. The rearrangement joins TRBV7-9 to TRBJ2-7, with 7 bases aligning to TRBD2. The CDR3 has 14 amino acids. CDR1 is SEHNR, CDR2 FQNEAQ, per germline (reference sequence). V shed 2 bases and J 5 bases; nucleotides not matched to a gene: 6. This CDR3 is CASSLRGELHEQYF. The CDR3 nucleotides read TGTGCCAGCAGCTTACGGGGGGAACTCCACGAGCAGTACTTC.

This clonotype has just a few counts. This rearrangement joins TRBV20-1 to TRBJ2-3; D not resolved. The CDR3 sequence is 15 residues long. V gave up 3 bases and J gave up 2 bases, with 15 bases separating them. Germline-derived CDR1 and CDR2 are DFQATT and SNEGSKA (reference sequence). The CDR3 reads CSARIPRRPTDTQYF. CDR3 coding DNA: TGCAGTGCTAGGATCCCTCGGAGACCCACAGATACGCAGTATTTT.

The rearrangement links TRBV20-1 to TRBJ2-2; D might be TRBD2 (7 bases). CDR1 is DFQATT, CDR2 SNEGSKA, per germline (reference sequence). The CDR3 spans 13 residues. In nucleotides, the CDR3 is TGCAGCTCGCTGAGGGGGGGCACCGGGGAGCTGTTTTTT. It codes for CSSLRGGTGELFF.

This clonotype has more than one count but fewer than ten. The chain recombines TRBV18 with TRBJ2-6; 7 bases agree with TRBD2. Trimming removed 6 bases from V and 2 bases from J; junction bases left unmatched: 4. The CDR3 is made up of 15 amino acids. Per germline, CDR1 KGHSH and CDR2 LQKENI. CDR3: CASSRGRTGANVLTF. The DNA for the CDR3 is TGTGCCAGCTCGCGGGGGAGGACTGGGGCCAACGTCCTGACTTTC.

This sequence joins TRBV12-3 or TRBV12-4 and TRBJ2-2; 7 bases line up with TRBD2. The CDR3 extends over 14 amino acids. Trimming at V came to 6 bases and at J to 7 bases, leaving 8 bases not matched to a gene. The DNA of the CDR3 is TGTGCCAGCAGCTCCCGCGGGGGTCTCGGGGAGCTGTTTTTT. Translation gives CASSSRGGLGELFF.

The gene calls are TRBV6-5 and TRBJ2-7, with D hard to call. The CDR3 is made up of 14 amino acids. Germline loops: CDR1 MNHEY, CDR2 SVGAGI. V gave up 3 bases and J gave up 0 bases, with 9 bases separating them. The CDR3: CASSYTGPSYEQYF. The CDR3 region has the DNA TGTGCCAGCAGTTATACTGGGCCCTCCTACGAGCAGTACTTC.

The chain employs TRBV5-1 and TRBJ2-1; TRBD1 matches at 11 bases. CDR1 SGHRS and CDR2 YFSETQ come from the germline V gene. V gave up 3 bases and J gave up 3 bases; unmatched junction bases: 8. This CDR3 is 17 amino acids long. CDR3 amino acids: CASSSPRTGGVYNEQFF. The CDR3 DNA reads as TGCGCCAGCAGCTCGCCGAGGACAGGGGGCGTCTACAATGAGCAGTTCTTC.

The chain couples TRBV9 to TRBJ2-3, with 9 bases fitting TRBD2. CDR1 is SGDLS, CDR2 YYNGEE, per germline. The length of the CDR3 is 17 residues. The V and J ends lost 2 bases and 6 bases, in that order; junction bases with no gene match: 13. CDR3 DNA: TGTGCCAGCAGCGTCGAGCCTGGCGGGAGGGCCAGGGATACGCAGTATTTT. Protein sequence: CASSVEPGGRARDTQYF.

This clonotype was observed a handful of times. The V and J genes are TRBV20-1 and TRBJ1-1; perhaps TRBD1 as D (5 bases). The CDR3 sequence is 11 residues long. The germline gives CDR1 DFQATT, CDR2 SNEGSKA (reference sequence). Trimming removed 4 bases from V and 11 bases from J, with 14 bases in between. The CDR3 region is CSAIPGWVAFF. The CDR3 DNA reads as TGCAGTGCTATTCCAGGGTGGGTGGCTTTCTTT.

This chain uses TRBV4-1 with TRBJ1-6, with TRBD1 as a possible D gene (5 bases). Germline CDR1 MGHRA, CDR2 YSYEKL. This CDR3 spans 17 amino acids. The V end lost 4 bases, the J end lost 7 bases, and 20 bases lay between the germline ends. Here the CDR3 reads CASSLTLVRGPNSPLHF. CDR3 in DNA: TGCGCCAGCAGCCTAACGTTGGTGAGGGGCCCCAATTCACCCCTCCACTTT.

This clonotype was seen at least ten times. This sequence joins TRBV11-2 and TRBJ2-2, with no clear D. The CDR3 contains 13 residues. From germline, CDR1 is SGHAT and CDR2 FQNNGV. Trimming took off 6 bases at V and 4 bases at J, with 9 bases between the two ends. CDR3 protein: CASSPQRTGELFF. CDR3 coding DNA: TGTGCCAGCAGTCCCCAACGCACCGGGGAGCTGTTTTTT. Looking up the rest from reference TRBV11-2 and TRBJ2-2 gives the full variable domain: EAGVAQSPRYKIIEKRQSVAFWCNPISGHATLYWYQQILGQGPKLLIQFQNNGVVDDSQLPKDRFSAERLKGVDSTLKIQPAKLEDSAVYLCASSPQRTGELFFGEGSRLTVL.

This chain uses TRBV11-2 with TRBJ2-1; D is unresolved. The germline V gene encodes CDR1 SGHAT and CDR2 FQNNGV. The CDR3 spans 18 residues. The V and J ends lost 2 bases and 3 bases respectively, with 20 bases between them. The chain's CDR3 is CASSLSTLSTPLYNEQFF. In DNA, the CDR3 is TGTGCCAGCAGCTTATCCACCTTATCCACCCCTCTCTACAATGAGCAGTTCTTC.

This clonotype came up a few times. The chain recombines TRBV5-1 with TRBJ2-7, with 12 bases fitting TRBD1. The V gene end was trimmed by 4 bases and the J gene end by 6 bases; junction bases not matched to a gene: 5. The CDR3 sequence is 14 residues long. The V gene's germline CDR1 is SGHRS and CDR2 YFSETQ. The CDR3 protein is CASSRGTGGREQYF. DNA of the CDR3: TGCGCCAGCAGCAGGGGGACAGGGGGCCGCGAGCAGTACTTC.

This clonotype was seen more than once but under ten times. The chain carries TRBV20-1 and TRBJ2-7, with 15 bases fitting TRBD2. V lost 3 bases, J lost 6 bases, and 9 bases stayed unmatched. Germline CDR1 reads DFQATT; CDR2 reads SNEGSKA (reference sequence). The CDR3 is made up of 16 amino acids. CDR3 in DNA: TGCAGTGCTAGCCGACCGGGGACTAGCGGGGGGACCGAGCAGTACTTC. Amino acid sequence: CSASRPGTSGGTEQYF.

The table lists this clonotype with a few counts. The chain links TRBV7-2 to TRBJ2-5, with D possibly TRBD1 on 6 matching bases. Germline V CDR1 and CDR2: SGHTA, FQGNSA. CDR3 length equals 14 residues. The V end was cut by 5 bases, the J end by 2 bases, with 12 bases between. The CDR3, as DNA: TGTGCCAGCAGCCTCTACAGGGAGCAAGAGACCCAGTACTTC. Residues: CASSLYREQETQYF.

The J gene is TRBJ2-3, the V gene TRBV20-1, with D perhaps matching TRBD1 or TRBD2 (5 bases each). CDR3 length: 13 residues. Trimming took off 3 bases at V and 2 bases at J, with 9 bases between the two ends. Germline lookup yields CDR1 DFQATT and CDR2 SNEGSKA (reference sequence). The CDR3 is CSARAGATDTQYF. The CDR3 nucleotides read TGCAGTGCTAGGGCCGGGGCCACAGATACGCAGTATTTT.

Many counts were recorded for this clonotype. CDR3 sequence: CASSLPGLADQQYF. The DNA for the CDR3 is TGTGCCAGCAGCCTGCCGGGACTAGCGGACCAACAGTACTTC. V usage is TRBV12-3 or TRBV12-4 and J usage is TRBJ2-7; 11 bases are a match to TRBD2. The CDR3 runs 14 residues. The V and J ends lost 6 bases and 10 bases, in that order; junction bases with no gene match: 11.

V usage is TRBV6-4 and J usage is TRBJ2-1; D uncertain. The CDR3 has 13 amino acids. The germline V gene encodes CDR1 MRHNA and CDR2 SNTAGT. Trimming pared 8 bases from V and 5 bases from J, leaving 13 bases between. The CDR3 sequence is CASRQNPDNEQFF. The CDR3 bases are TGTGCCAGCCGTCAAAACCCTGACAATGAGCAGTTCTTC.

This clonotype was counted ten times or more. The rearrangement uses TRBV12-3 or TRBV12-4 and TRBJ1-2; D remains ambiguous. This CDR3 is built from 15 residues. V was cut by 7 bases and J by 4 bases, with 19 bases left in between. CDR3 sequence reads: CASTLGVQRLYGYTF. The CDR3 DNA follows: TGTGCCAGCACTCTGGGAGTCCAACGGCTCTATGGCTACACCTTC.

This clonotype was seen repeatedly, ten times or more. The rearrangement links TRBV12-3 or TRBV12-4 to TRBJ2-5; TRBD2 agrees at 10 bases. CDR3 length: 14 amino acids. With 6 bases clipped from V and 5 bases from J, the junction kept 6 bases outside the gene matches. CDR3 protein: CASRERGGPETQYF. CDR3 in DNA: TGTGCCAGCAGGGAGCGGGGGGGCCCGGAGACCCAGTACTTC.